The rows below give T cell receptor beta chains drawn from one sample of a study of CD8 T cells in ankylosing spondylitis. MiXCR, applied by TCRdb to the 5' RACE reads, yields one record per CDR3 protein. The sample records 150,000 to 200,000 distinct CDR3 sequences, 9.5% to 15% being singletons. Specimen: blood, either unsorted or a sorted T cell fraction (not recorded which). The receptors were gathered from a male donor with ankylosing spondylitis or in good health (not recorded which). Both conserved end residues are part of each CDR3. D genes are given only for firm matches. For some rows the clone size is stated as once, few or many, or as a class when expanded; others skip it.

clone_size,d_call,j_call,v_call,cdr3_nt,cdr3_aa
.,.,TRBJ2-7,TRBV20-1,TGCAGTGCTAGAGATCCACGGACAAACTCCTACGAGCAGTACTTC,CSARDPRTNSYEQYF
many,.,TRBJ1-1,TRBV7-9,TGTGCCAGCACCGACGCGGGGCAGGGAGTCACTGAAGCTTTCTTT,CASTDAGQGVTEAFF
.,.,TRBJ2-1,TRBV7-9,TGTGCCAGCAGTTTACTAGGGGGGATTTTTAATGAGCAGTTCTTC,CASSLLGGIFNEQFF
few,.,TRBJ2-3,TRBV3-1,TGTGCCAGCAGCCAGGCGGGAAGCACAGATACGCAGTATTTT,CASSQAGSTDTQYF
few,.,TRBJ1-1,TRBV3-1,TGTGCCAGCAGCCCGCCTCGAGCGGGAACTGAAGCTTTCTTT,CASSPPRAGTEAFF
.,.,TRBJ2-1,TRBV7-2,TGTGCCAGCAGCTTCGGGAGTGTGGCCTACAATGAGCAGTTCTTC,CASSFGSVAYNEQFF
.,TRBD2,TRBJ2-7,TRBV20-1,TGCAGTGCTTCCGGCGGGGGGAGGGACTTCTACGAGCAGTACTTC,CSASGGGRDFYEQYF
.,.,TRBJ2-7,TRBV20-1,TGCAGTGCTAGATTTATCGGACAGAGCTCCTACGAGCAGTACTTC,CSARFIGQSSYEQYF
.,.,TRBJ2-3,TRBV30,TGTGCCTGGAGTGTTATAGCATCAGATACGCAGTATTTT,CAWSVIASDTQYF
.,TRBD1,TRBJ1-5,TRBV12-3/TRBV12-4,TGTGCCAGCAGTTTACTCGGGACAGAAAAGCCCCAGCATTTT,CASSLLGTEKPQHF
few,.,TRBJ1-2,TRBV29-1,TGCAGCGTTGAGACGGACCTTATGGGCTACACCTTC,CSVETDLMGYTF
.,.,TRBJ1-1,TRBV9,TGTGCCAGCAGCGTAGTTGACACTGAAGCTTTCTTT,CASSVVDTEAFF
many,.,TRBJ2-1,TRBV25-1,TGTGCCAGCAGCCCACCGGGACTGCATTACAATGAGCAGTTCTTC,CASSPPGLHYNEQFF
.,.,TRBJ2-1,TRBV27,TGTGCCAGCACTTTCGGAGCCTGGCAGTTCTTC,CASTFGAWQFF
.,.,TRBJ2-1,TRBV12-3/TRBV12-4,TGTGCCAGCAGTTTATGGGGCCCCTACAATGAGCAGTTCTTC,CASSLWGPYNEQFF
.,.,TRBJ2-7,TRBV27,TGTGCCAGCAGTCTCCGCTCGAGACACCTTTACGAGCAGTACTTC,CASSLRSRHLYEQYF
many,.,TRBJ1-1,TRBV5-1,TGCGCCAGCAGCTTGGCCGAAGCAGGGGCGAACACTGAAGCTTTCTTT,CASSLAEAGANTEAFF
few,TRBD1,TRBJ2-7,TRBV7-9,TGTGCCAGCAGCGGGGGACAGGGGAGTGAATACGAGCAGTACTTC,CASSGGQGSEYEQYF
.,TRBD2,TRBJ2-3,TRBV2,TGTGCCAGCAGTGAGAGAAGCGGGAGGAGCACAGATACGCAGTATTTT,CASSERSGRSTDTQYF
many,.,TRBJ2-1,TRBV3-1,TGTGCCAGCAGCCTCGACCACGTAAATGAGCAGTTCTTC,CASSLDHVNEQFF
few,TRBD1,TRBJ2-7,TRBV20-1,TGCAGTGCTTTGGACAGGGCTAGTCCTTTGTACGAGCAGTACTTC,CSALDRASPLYEQYF
.,TRBD1,TRBJ1-2,TRBV29-1,TGCAGCGTCCCCAGGGGACAGGGCTCCAACTATGGCTACACCTTC,CSVPRGQGSNYGYTF
few,.,TRBJ2-2,TRBV5-6,TGTGCCAGCAGCTTGCCCGGGGATAGCATAACCGGGGAGCTGTTTTTT,CASSLPGDSITGELFF
.,.,TRBJ2-3,TRBV13,TGTGCCAGCAGACAAGGGACAGATACGCAGTATTTT,CASRQGTDTQYF
.,TRBD1,TRBJ2-3,TRBV4-1,TGCGCCAGCAGCCAGACAGGGCTGCTAGATACGCAGTATTTT,CASSQTGLLDTQYF
once,TRBD2,TRBJ2-3,TRBV13,TGTGCCATGGGCCCCGGCCTAGCGGGCCCGGGGGATACGCAGTATTTT,CAMGPGLAGPGDTQYF
.,TRBD1,TRBJ2-1,TRBV19,TGTGCCAGTAGTCACGGGACAGGGGACACAAATGAGCAGTTCTTC,CASSHGTGDTNEQFF
.,TRBD2,TRBJ2-3,TRBV9,TGTGCCAGCAGCGTTAGCGGGGGGGCCGGAGATACGCAGTATTTT,CASSVSGGAGDTQYF
.,.,TRBJ1-1,TRBV5-1,TGCGCCAGCAGCTTGACAGGGCTTGAAGCTTTCTTT,CASSLTGLEAFF
.,.,TRBJ2-3,TRBV3-1,TGTGCCAGCAGCCAAACCACAAACGGGGTATGGCCAGATACGCAGTATTTT,CASSQTTNGVWPDTQYF
few,TRBD1,TRBJ2-5,TRBV27,TGTGCCAGCAGTGGGGCCGGGACAGGGGTAGAGACCCAGTACTTC,CASSGAGTGVETQYF
few,TRBD1,TRBJ2-5,TRBV12-3/TRBV12-4,TGTGCCAGCAGTTCCCCTCGGGACAGGGGGCATGGGACCCAGTACTTC,CASSSPRDRGHGTQYF
few,TRBD1,TRBJ2-2,TRBV5-4,TGTGCCAGCAGCTCGGGGGACAGGGTGACCGGGGAGCTGTTTTTT,CASSSGDRVTGELFF
many,TRBD1,TRBJ2-7,TRBV20-1,TGCAGTGCTACCCACGACAGGGAAGGCTACGAGCAGTACTTC,CSATHDREGYEQYF
few,TRBD2,TRBJ2-1,TRBV29-1,TGCAGCGCCCCAACCCTAGCGGGAAACAATGAGCAGTTCTTC,CSAPTLAGNNEQFF
.,.,TRBJ2-3,TRBV20-1,TGCAGTGCTAGAGCGAGTCGGACAGATACGCAGTATTTT,CSARASRTDTQYF
.,TRBD2,TRBJ2-5,TRBV12-3/TRBV12-4,TGTGCCAGCAGGCAGACTAGCGAAAGCGGAGAGACCCAGTACTTC,CASRQTSESGETQYF
many,TRBD1,TRBJ1-1,TRBV10-3,TGTGCCATCACCCGACAGGGAGGCACTGAAGCTTTCTTT,CAITRQGGTEAFF
many,.,TRBJ2-4,TRBV12-3/TRBV12-4,TGTGCCAGCAGTCCGAGAAGGGTTGACATTCAGTACTTC,CASSPRRVDIQYF
few,TRBD2,TRBJ2-3,TRBV7-9,TGTGCCAGCAGTTACCTGGCGGGAGTGGAGACAGATACGCAGTATTTT,CASSYLAGVETDTQYF
few,.,TRBJ2-2,TRBV27,TGTGCCAGCAGTGAAGAGGATAACACCGGGGAGCTGTTTTTT,CASSEEDNTGELFF
few,TRBD2,TRBJ2-1,TRBV10-1,TGCGCCAGCAGCCCGTTAGGCGCGGTCCAACGCGGGAGCTCCTACAATGAGCAGTTCTTC,CASSPLGAVQRGSSYNEQFF
many,.,TRBJ2-1,TRBV4-1,TGCGCCAGCAGCCAACACAGTGGGTCAGGTGAGCAGTTCTTC,CASSQHSGSGEQFF
.,TRBD1,TRBJ2-4,TRBV25-1,TGTGCCAGCAGCTCCGGGACAGCAGGTTTTAACATTCAGTACTTC,CASSSGTAGFNIQYF
.,.,TRBJ2-7,TRBV3-1,TGTGCCAGCAGCCACAAACCAGGAATCTACGAGCAGTACTTC,CASSHKPGIYEQYF
many,.,TRBJ2-5,TRBV9,TGTGCCAGCAGCGTCTGGGACGACCAAGAGACCCAGTACTTC,CASSVWDDQETQYF
few,.,TRBJ2-5,TRBV4-1,TGCGCCAGCAGCCAAGATCTACTAGGCCAAGAGACCCAGTACTTC,CASSQDLLGQETQYF
few,TRBD2,TRBJ2-5,TRBV27,TGTGCCAGCAGTTTATCGGTGGTAGCGGGAGGGCCGGAGACCCAGTACTTC,CASSLSVVAGGPETQYF
few,.,TRBJ2-7,TRBV5-1,TGCGCCAGCAGCTTGACTCCTCGGGACTCCTTAGGCGAGCAGTACTTC,CASSLTPRDSLGEQYF
few,TRBD1,TRBJ2-1,TRBV6-2/TRBV6-3,TGTGCCAGCAGTTACTCCTTTAGGACAGGTAATGAGCAGTTCTTC,CASSYSFRTGNEQFF
.,TRBD2,TRBJ2-7,TRBV4-1,TGCGCCAGCAGCCAAGAGCGGGGGGAAACCTACGAGCAGTACTTC,CASSQERGETYEQYF
few,TRBD2,TRBJ2-5,TRBV28,TGTGCCAGCAGTTTAGAGGAGGCTGGGTTAGCGGGGGGAGAGACCCAGTACTTC,CASSLEEAGLAGGETQYF
many,.,TRBJ1-2,TRBV3-1,TGTGCCAGCAGCCCGACCGGGACACTCGGAGGCTACACCTTC,CASSPTGTLGGYTF
.,.,TRBJ2-1,TRBV5-6,TGTGCCAGCGGCTTGGGGGTCAATGAGCAGTTCTTC,CASGLGVNEQFF
many,TRBD2,TRBJ2-5,TRBV7-9,TGTGCCAGCAGCTCCAAGGAGCGGGAGTTGGAGACCCAGTACTTC,CASSSKERELETQYF
many,.,TRBJ2-1,TRBV4-1,TGCGCCAGCAGCCAAGATCCGGCAGGCTCCTACAATGAGCAGTTCTTC,CASSQDPAGSYNEQFF
.,TRBD2,TRBJ2-1,TRBV15,TGTGCCACCAGCGGACCCTGGGGGGGTAGGAGTGAGCAGTTCTTC,CATSGPWGGRSEQFF
.,.,TRBJ2-7,TRBV25-1,TGTGCCAGCAGCCAGACGAGGACAAACCCCGAGCAGTACTTC,CASSQTRTNPEQYF
few,.,TRBJ1-2,TRBV4-2,TGTGCCAGCAGCCAAGAAGTAACTGCTACAAACTATGGCTACACCTTC,CASSQEVTATNYGYTF